The next 3 T cell receptor beta chains were all read from a single sample in a study of T cells in women clearing cervical HPV infection. Clones were read by immunoSEQ multiplex PCR, and TCRdb kept only the in-frame ones, dropping some. This sample's table has 25,000 to 35,000 clones. Sequencing was performed on blood buffy coat. These receptor sequences come from a woman between 18 and 70 years old with a cervical HPV16 infection that either progressed to CIN3+ or cleared (not recorded which).

To note about this clone: Sequencing ends 3 residues short of the CDR3 end; the germline J gene provides the rest. The V call is TRBV11-2, the J call TRBJ1-5, with D tentatively TRBD1 (5 bases). CDR1 and CDR2 (germline): SGHAT, FQNNGV. The CDR3 loop spans 13 amino acids. V was pared by 5 bases and J by 6 bases, with 11 bases between. CDR3 protein: CASSQQGGQPQHF. The sequenced CDR3 bases are TGTGCCAGCAGCCAGCAGGGAGGTCAGCCC.

In the case of this clone: Read data end 3 residues before the CDR3 end; the end is taken from the germline J gene. The genes are TRBV11-1 and TRBJ2-7; the match to TRBD1 covers 9 bases. The germline V gene encodes CDR1 SGHAT and CDR2 FQDESV (reference sequence). The V and J ends lost 5 bases and 5 bases, in that order; junction bases with no gene match: 7. The CDR3 is made up of 14 amino acids. The CDR3: CASSQNRGLNEQYF. The DNA read from the CDR3 is TGTGCCAGCAGCCAGAACAGGGGGCTAAACGAG.

Note on this clone: The CDR3 end is not reached by the read, which stops 3 residues before it; the germline J gene fills it in. The chain couples TRBV30 to TRBJ1-1; a possible D gene is TRBD1 (6 bases). Between the trimmed V and J ends, which lost 8 bases and 1 base, there was a span of 11 bases. This CDR3 contains 12 residues. CDR1 GTSNPN and CDR2 SVGIG come from the germline V gene (reference sequence). The covered CDR3 bases are TGTGCCGGGGGCAGGGAGAACACTGAA. Its protein product is CAGGRENTE. The complete CDR3 protein is CAGGRENTEAFF.